Below, 29 T cell receptor beta chains from the same sample are listed, as sequenced in a study of T cells in Graves' hyperthyroidism and ophthalmopathy. Amplification targeted TCR beta CDR3 regions from RNA transcripts. Using the HTBI primer set, a first-round RT-PCR was run on the TCR CDR3. TCRdb reanalysed the multiplex PCR reads using MiXCR and keeps one entry per CDR3 protein. The sample has 150,000 or so distinct CDR3 sequences, approximately 24% seen once. The material sequenced was blood. These receptors originate from a woman aged 45-65 years with Graves' hyperthyroidism that later progressed to Graves' ophthalmopathy.

This clonotype was counted between two and nine times. This rearrangement joins TRBV20-1 to TRBJ2-7; D gene ambiguous. Trimming took 1 base from V and 0 from J, leaving 13 bases between them. The CDR3 loop spans 15 amino acids. Germline V gene data show CDR1 as DFQATT and CDR2 as SNEGSKA (reference sequence). The CDR3 loop reads CSARVGELGSYEQYF. The CDR3 region has the DNA TGCAGTGCTAGAGTTGGGGAATTGGGCTCCTACGAGCAGTACTTC.

This clonotype turned up a few times. V and J are TRBV4-1 and TRBJ2-5; no reliable D call. Trimming shortened V by 0 bases and J by 0 bases, and 8 bases separated the two germline ends. Looked up from germline, CDR1 is MGHRA and CDR2 is YSYEKL. The CDR3 runs 15 residues. CDR3: CASSQEGTDQETQYF. Here the CDR3 DNA reads TGCGCCAGCAGCCAAGAGGGCACAGACCAAGAGACCCAGTACTTC.

The chain employs TRBV12-3 or TRBV12-4 and TRBJ1-1; maybe TRBD1 (6 bases). The CDR3 totals 14 residues. Trimming removed 4 bases from V and 0 bases from J, with 9 bases in between. The CDR3 coding sequence is TGTGCCAGCAGTTGGGGACATATGAACACTGAAGCTTTCTTT. As protein: CASSWGHMNTEAFF.

In this sample, this clonotype turned up a few times. This sequence may be a read error, since a much larger clone differs from it by one base. J is TRBJ1-5 and V is TRBV9, with D hard to call. Germline V gives CDR1 SGDLS, CDR2 YYNGEE. The CDR3 covers 14 residues. V shed 4 bases and J shed 5 bases, with 13 bases lying between them. The CDR3 region has the DNA TGTGCCAGCAGCCCGAATGTGGGTGATCAGCCCCAGCATTTT. It translates to CASSPNVGDQPQHF.

The V call is TRBV20-1, the J call TRBJ2-2; 8 bases match TRBD1. The junction had 7 bases not matched to a gene; V was cut back by 5 bases and J by 5 bases. Germline CDR1 DFQATT, CDR2 SNEGSKA (reference sequence). CDR3 length equals 14 residues. The CDR3 spells CSARGQGRTGELFF. CDR3 DNA sequence: TGCAGTGCTCGTGGACAGGGAAGGACCGGGGAGCTGTTTTTT.

V gene TRBV15 combines with J gene TRBJ1-1, with D perhaps TRBD1 (5 bases). The CDR3 spans 14 residues. CDR1 LNHNV and CDR2 YYDKDF come from the germline V gene (reference sequence). Trimming stripped 1 base from V and 0 bases from J, with 6 bases between. This CDR3 reads CATSRGTLNTEAFF. As DNA, the CDR3 is TGTGCCACCAGCAGAGGGACATTGAACACTGAAGCTTTCTTT.

This clonotype showed up many times. The J gene is TRBJ2-7, the V gene TRBV20-1; 9 nucleotides align to TRBD2. The germline CDR1 and CDR2 sequences are DFQATT and SNEGSKA (reference sequence). Trimming at V came to 0 bases and at J to 2 bases, leaving 5 bases not matched to a gene. The CDR3 extends over 15 amino acids. CDR3 sequence: CSARDLTSGPYEQYF. Here the CDR3 DNA reads TGCAGTGCTAGAGACCTGACTAGCGGTCCCTACGAGCAGTACTTC.

The J gene is TRBJ2-2, the V gene TRBV6-1; 11 bases are shared with TRBD2. Germline V gene sequence: CDR1 MNHNS, CDR2 SASEGT. V shed 7 bases, J shed 3 bases, and the junction held 7 bases outside the gene matches. The CDR3 contains 16 residues. The CDR3 DNA follows: TGTGCCAGCACCCCAGTTAGCGGGAGGGACACCGGGGAGCTGTTTTTT. Residues: CASTPVSGRDTGELFF.

This clonotype showed up just a few times. A much more abundant neighbour one base away suggests this may be a read error. The V call is TRBV29-1, the J call TRBJ2-5; TRBD2 agrees at 12 bases. V trimming: 1 base; J trimming: 5 bases; junction bases outside the gene matches: 11. The CDR3 sequence is 17 residues long. From germline, CDR1 is SQVTM and CDR2 ANQGSEA. The chain's CDR3 is CSVEGWTSGKGGETQYF. CDR3 in DNA: TGCAGCGTTGAAGGCTGGACTAGCGGGAAGGGCGGGGAGACCCAGTACTTC.

V gene TRBV14 combines with J gene TRBJ1-1; 7 positions match TRBD1. The germline V gene encodes CDR1 SGHDN and CDR2 FVKESK. The CDR3 spans 16 residues. Losses at the gene ends were 2 bases for V and 11 bases for J; bases not matched to a gene: 17. CDR3 sequence: CASSQKGGSDRVSAFF. For the CDR3, the DNA is TGTGCCAGCAGCCAAAAAGGGGGGTCTGACAGGGTATCGGCTTTCTTT. Complete variable domain (other parts from reference TRBV14 and TRBJ1-1): EAGVTQFPSHSVIEKGQTVTLRCDPISGHDNLYWYRRVMGKEIKFLLHFVKESKQDESGMPNNRFLAERTGGTYSTLKVQPAELEDSGVYFCASSQKGGSDRVSAFFGQGTRLTVV.

This clonotype was counted many times. The rearrangement uses TRBV7-2 and TRBJ2-1; TRBD2 aligns across 13 bases. V lost 4 bases to trimming and J lost 4 bases; unmatched junction nucleotides: 4. CDR3 length equals 16 residues. Looked up from germline, CDR1 is SGHTA and CDR2 is FQGNSA. The CDR3 spells CASSSRLAGGYNEQFF. CDR3 nucleotide sequence: TGTGCCAGCAGCTCCAGACTAGCGGGAGGATACAATGAGCAGTTCTTC.

This clonotype was seen a handful of times. The V call is TRBV19, the J call TRBJ2-1; 8 bases are a match to TRBD2. V shed 5 bases and J 7 bases; nucleotides not matched to a gene: 10. This CDR3 spans 15 amino acids. Germline lookup yields CDR1 LNHDA and CDR2 SQIVND (reference sequence). Here the CDR3 reads CASSPISGLANEQFF. The CDR3 coding sequence is TGTGCCAGTAGTCCCATCTCAGGACTAGCAAATGAGCAGTTCTTC.

This clonotype was detected a few times. CDR3 loop: CASSLRAGRDGYGYTF. The CDR3 region has the DNA TGTGCCAGCAGTTTAAGGGCCGGGAGGGATGGATATGGCTACACCTTC. V is TRBV27 and J is TRBJ1-2, with D hard to call. The CDR3 covers 16 residues. The V gene's germline CDR1 is MNHEY and CDR2 SMNVEV (reference sequence). V was trimmed by 2 bases and J by 5 bases, leaving 18 bases between them.

Notes on this clonotype: A much larger clone differs from this one at a single base, so this may be a read error. V usage is TRBV20-1 and J usage is TRBJ1-6, with a possible D match to TRBD1 (5 bases). Germline V gives CDR1 DFQATT, CDR2 SNEGSKA (reference sequence). V was clipped by 6 bases and J by 7 bases, with 13 bases between them. The CDR3 loop spans 13 amino acids. CDR3 DNA sequence: TGCAGTGCGAGCCGGGGGACGAATTCACCCCTCCACTTT. Its translation: CSASRGTNSPLHF.

This clonotype showed up just a few times. The chain joins TRBV12-3 or TRBV12-4 to TRBJ2-2; 12 nucleotides line up with TRBD2. The J segment lost 5 bases and the V segment lost 6 bases, leaving 7 bases of the junction unmatched. This CDR3 has 16 residues. CDR3 in amino acids: CASSQGLAGATGELFF. The CDR3 nucleotides are TGTGCCAGCAGCCAGGGACTAGCGGGTGCGACCGGGGAGCTGTTTTTT.

At least ten counts were recorded for this clonotype. The J gene is TRBJ2-1, the V gene TRBV11-2; D perhaps matches TRBD2 (6 bases). The CDR3 totals 15 residues. Trimming cost V 5 bases and J 0 bases, with 11 bases left between them. Germline V gives CDR1 SGHAT, CDR2 FQNNGV. The CDR3 bases are TGTGCCAGCAGCCCGGGAGCTTACTCCTACAATGAGCAGTTCTTC. Amino acids: CASSPGAYSYNEQFF.

The V gene is TRBV6-1, the J gene TRBJ1-2; D possibly corresponds to TRBD1 (5 bases). The germline V gene encodes CDR1 MNHNS and CDR2 SASEGT. The CDR3 loop spans 13 amino acids. V lost 10 bases and J 7 bases, leaving 19 bases between the germline ends. CDR3 in DNA: TGTGCCATCAACGCAGGGACCTCGGGTGGCTACACCTTC. It yields the protein CAINAGTSGGYTF.

This clonotype has ten or more counts. The J gene is TRBJ2-1, the V gene TRBV10-2; D not certain. This CDR3 has 12 residues. Per germline, CDR1 WSHSY and CDR2 SAAADI. Deletions cut 6 bases from V and 8 bases from J, with 11 bases between. CDR3 protein: CASRQQVYEQFF. CDR3 nucleotide sequence: TGCGCCAGCAGGCAGCAGGTCTATGAGCAGTTCTTC.

V and J are TRBV12-3 or TRBV12-4 and TRBJ2-5, with 12 bases identical to TRBD2. V lost 5 bases and J lost 5; bases outside the gene matches: 15. There are 18 residues in the CDR3. CDR3 coding DNA: TGTGCCAGCAGTAGAACTAGCGGGGGGTCACCACTCCGGGAGACCCAGTACTTC. Encoded protein: CASSRTSGGSPLRETQYF.

This clonotype was observed many times. The V call is TRBV5-1, the J call TRBJ2-1; D unclear. CDR1 and CDR2 (germline): SGHRS, YFSETQ. Trimming shortened V by 0 bases and J by 6 bases, and 10 bases separated the two germline ends. This CDR3 has 14 residues. CDR3 bases: TGCGCCAGCAGCTTGGACCCAAATCTCAATGAGCAGTTCTTC. Protein product: CASSLDPNLNEQFF.

The chain has TRBV18 and TRBJ2-1; D might be TRBD1 (6 bases). In germline, CDR1 is KGHSH, CDR2 LQKENI. V was shortened by 3 bases and J by 3 bases, with 15 bases between the two germline ends. The CDR3 contains 16 residues. CDR3 in DNA: TGTGCCAGCTCACCGACCCCGGGACACCTCTACAATGAGCAGTTCTTC. This translates into CASSPTPGHLYNEQFF.

As for this clonotype: It may be a read error: a sequence one base away is much more abundant. The J gene is TRBJ1-1, the V gene TRBV6-1; D is possibly TRBD1 (6 bases). Trimming pared 6 bases from V and 1 base from J, leaving 12 bases between. The CDR3 is 14 residues long. Germline CDR1 reads MNHNS; CDR2 reads SASEGT. The CDR3 sequence: CASSANRENTEAFF. CDR3 coding DNA: TGTGCCAGCAGCGCGAACAGGGAGAACACTGAAGCTTTCTTT.

The chain carries TRBV28 and TRBJ2-1; 8 bases agree with TRBD2. Per germline, CDR1 MDHEN and CDR2 SYDVKM. V trimming: 6 bases; J trimming: 0 bases; junction bases outside the gene matches: 22. The CDR3 sequence is 21 residues long. Here the CDR3 DNA reads TGTGCCAGCAGAAACCGTCCGTGGCGGGAGGTTACCGGGAGCTCCTACAATGAGCAGTTCTTC. It codes for CASRNRPWREVTGSSYNEQFF.

This clonotype was counted ten times or more. The chain carries TRBV4-1 and TRBJ2-7; 12 bases agree with TRBD1. The CDR3 covers 16 residues. Germline CDR1 MGHRA, CDR2 YSYEKL. V was pared by 4 bases and J by 1 base, with 5 bases of the junction left unmatched. DNA of the CDR3: TGCGCCAGCAGCCCCGGGACAGGGGGCGCTTCCTACGAGCAGTACTTC. This gives the protein CASSPGTGGASYEQYF.

The gene calls are TRBV19 and TRBJ2-3; TRBD2 matches at 10 bases. In germline, CDR1 is LNHDA, CDR2 SQIVND (reference sequence). This CDR3 is built from 16 residues. The V gene end was trimmed by 4 bases and the J gene end by 1 base; junction bases not matched to a gene: 5. CDR3 protein: CASSTVGLAGTDTQYF. As DNA, the CDR3 is TGTGCCAGTAGTACGGTAGGACTAGCGGGCACAGATACGCAGTATTTT.

This chain connects TRBV11-2 to TRBJ2-5; maybe TRBD2 (5 bases). CDR3 length: 14 residues. Germline assignment: CDR1 SGHAT and CDR2 FQNNGV. With 0 bases removed from V and 5 bases from J, the gap between germline ends came to 10 bases. CDR3 coding DNA: TGTGCCAGCAGCTTAGAGCCGGGAATTGAGACCCAGTACTTC. Translation gives CASSLEPGIETQYF.

With respect to this clonotype: The junction departs from germline at one end; a sequencing error may be responsible. The chain employs TRBV13 and TRBJ2-1; perhaps TRBD2 as D (6 bases). CDR1 PRHDT and CDR2 FYEKMQ come from the germline V gene (reference sequence). The CDR3 is 17 amino acids. CDR3 DNA sequence: TGCGCCAGCAGCCAAGATTCGGAGGGTCGTATCTACAATGAGCAGTTCTTC. Translated: CASSQDSEGRIYNEQFF.

The chain employs TRBV7-2 and TRBJ1-1; D uncertain. Trimming stripped 5 bases from V and 3 bases from J, with 13 bases between. This CDR3 has 14 residues. Germline V gene data show CDR1 as SGHTA and CDR2 as FQGNSA. In DNA, the CDR3 is TGTGCCAGCAGCCCCCCGGCAAGGGACACTGAAGCTTTCTTT. It codes for CASSPPARDTEAFF.

This clonotype was observed many times. This chain links TRBV5-1 with TRBJ2-3; the D is unclear. The CDR3 is made up of 13 amino acids. Germline-derived CDR1 and CDR2 are SGHRS and YFSETQ. Trimming cost V 1 base and J 2 bases, with 5 bases left between them. CDR3 DNA sequence: TGCGCCAGCAGCTTGCTCTTCACAGATACGCAGTATTTT. Amino acid sequence: CASSLLFTDTQYF.